A single sample gave rise to the 32 T cell receptor beta chains below, sequenced in a study of T cell changes during pregnancy in multiple sclerosis. Profiling relied on immunoSEQ multiplex PCR, and the TCRdb table lists in-frame clones only, not all of them. Of some 52,000 clones in the sample, roughly 92% were seen once. The specimen was CD4+ T cells from peripheral blood mononuclear cells, collected in the third trimester of pregnancy. These receptors originate from a female donor with multiple sclerosis, enrolled in a pregnancy study.

The genes are TRBV6-4 and TRBJ1-2; 10 nucleotides agree with TRBD1. Trimming removed 3 bases from V and 9 bases from J; junction bases left unmatched: 4. This CDR3 contains 13 residues. The germline CDR1 and CDR2 sequences are MRHNA and SNTAGT. The CDR3 region has the DNA TGTGCCAGCAGTGAGGACAGGGGGAGTAGCTACACCTTC. Its protein is CASSEDRGSSYTF.

The chain is built from TRBV19 and TRBJ2-2; 10 nucleotides match TRBD1. Germline CDR1 LNHDA, CDR2 SQIVND (reference sequence). J was trimmed by 5 bases and V by 4 bases; bases with no gene match: 7. The CDR3 is 16 amino acids. The CDR3 here is CASSTTPGQGTGELFF. CDR3 bases: TGTGCCAGTAGTACAACTCCGGGACAGGGGACCGGGGAGCTGTTTTTT.

The genes are TRBV5-6 and TRBJ1-3, with 9 bases matching TRBD1. This CDR3 has 17 residues. From germline, CDR1 is SGHDT and CDR2 YYEEEE. The ends lost 0 bases at V and 0 bases at J; junction bases unmatched: 4. In DNA, the CDR3 is TGTGCCAGCAGCTTGGAACAGGGGGCTTTCTCTGGAAACACCATATATTTT. Its protein product is CASSLEQGAFSGNTIYF.

This clone was recorded only once. The V gene is TRBV2, the J gene TRBJ2-3; TRBD2 matches at 15 bases. Germline lookup yields CDR1 SNHLY and CDR2 FYNNEI. Unmatched junction bases numbered 4, after V lost 6 bases and J lost 0 bases. The CDR3 covers 17 residues. The CDR3 nucleotides are TGTGCCAGCAGGGGACTAGCGGGGGGACCTAGCACAGATACGCAGTATTTT. Its translation is CASRGLAGGPSTDTQYF.

The gene calls are TRBV19 and TRBJ1-5; tentatively, D is TRBD1 (6 bases). V lost 9 bases and J lost 0, with 15 bases in between. The germline V gene encodes CDR1 LNHDA and CDR2 SQIVND (reference sequence). CDR3 length equals 15 residues. The CDR3 is CASSEGGNSNQPQHF. The CDR3, as DNA: TGTGCCAGCTCCGAGGGGGGGAATAGCAATCAGCCCCAGCATTTT.

The chain combines TRBV27 with TRBJ1-6; 7 positions match TRBD1. Germline CDR1 MNHEY, CDR2 SMNVEV (reference sequence). V was pared by 6 bases and J by 7 bases, with 6 bases of the junction left unmatched. The CDR3 sequence is 14 residues long. The CDR3, as DNA: TGTGCCAGCAGCTTCAGGGGGAGCAATTCACCCCTCCACTTT. Protein product: CASSFRGSNSPLHF.

The rearrangement uses TRBV2 and TRBJ2-3, with 8 positions matching TRBD1. The V gene's germline CDR1 is SNHLY and CDR2 FYNNEI. V lost 4 bases to trimming and J lost 4 bases; unmatched junction nucleotides: 4. The CDR3 runs 14 residues. CDR3 amino acids: CASSVQGAPDTQYF. The CDR3 coding sequence is TGTGCCAGCAGTGTCCAGGGGGCCCCAGATACGCAGTATTTT.

The J gene is TRBJ2-7, the V gene TRBV9, with 7 bases aligning to TRBD2. J was trimmed by 0 bases and V by 0 bases; bases with no gene match: 9. Germline V gives CDR1 SGDLS, CDR2 YYNGEE. This CDR3 spans 17 amino acids. The CDR3 is CASSVASGTVSSYEQYF. The CDR3 DNA is TGTGCCAGCAGCGTAGCCAGCGGGACTGTGAGCTCCTACGAGCAGTACTTC. Based on the CDR3 plus reference TRBV9 and TRBJ2-7, the full variable domain is DSGVTQTPKHLITATGQRVTLRCSPRSGDLSVYWYQQSLDQGLQFLIQYYNGEERAKGNILERFSAQQFPDLHSELNLSSLELGDSALYFCASSVASGTVSSYEQYFGPGTRLTVT.

This clone was observed a handful of times. The chain combines TRBV4-2 with TRBJ1-5; 9 bases line up with TRBD1. The CDR3 loop spans 15 amino acids. CDR1 LGHNA and CDR2 YNFKEQ come from the germline V gene. The V segment lost 4 bases and the J segment 8 bases; nucleotides outside the gene matches: 9. The CDR3 bases are TGTGCCAGCAGCCCCAACAGGGGGCGAGGGGAGCCCCAGCATTTT. Its translation: CASSPNRGRGEPQHF.

J is TRBJ1-1 and V is TRBV5-5; 7 bases are shared with TRBD1. CDR1 is SGHKS, CDR2 YYEKEE, per germline (reference sequence). There are 13 residues in the CDR3. V shed 5 bases and J 3 bases; nucleotides not matched to a gene: 4. This CDR3 is CASRYRGDTEAFF. The CDR3 DNA sequence: TGTGCCAGCAGATACAGGGGAGACACTGAAGCTTTCTTT. The whole variable domain, filled in from reference TRBV5-5 and TRBJ1-1, reads DAGVTQSPTHLIKTRGQQVTLRCSPISGHKSVSWYQQVLGQGPQFIFQYYEKEERGRGNFPDRFSARQFPNYSSELNVNALLLGDSALYLCASRYRGDTEAFFGQGTRLTVV.

V is TRBV15 and J is TRBJ1-1; D gene uncertain. Deletions cut 1 base from V and 6 bases from J, with 9 bases between. The CDR3 runs to 13 residues. Per germline, CDR1 LNHNV and CDR2 YYDKDF (reference sequence). The CDR3 nucleotides read TGTGCCACCAGCAGAGCGGCGGCTTCTGAAGCTTTCTTT. Translating gives CATSRAAASEAFF.

This chain joins TRBV25-1 and TRBJ2-3; TRBD2 aligns across 9 bases. V was pared by 3 bases and J by 5 bases, with 3 bases of the junction left unmatched. Looked up from germline, CDR1 is MGHDK and CDR2 is SYGVNS. CDR3 length equals 14 residues. CDR3 sequence reads: CASSDNSGGDTQYF. In DNA form, the CDR3 reads TGTGCCAGCAGTGACAATAGCGGGGGAGATACGCAGTATTTT. Together with reference TRBV25-1 and TRBJ2-3, the CDR3 gives the full variable domain: EADIYQTPRYLVIGTGKKITLECSQTMGHDKMYWYQQDPGMELHLIHYSYGVNSTEKGDLSSESTVSRIRTEHFPLTLESARPSHTSQYLCASSDNSGGDTQYFGPGTRLTVL.

The sample holds one count of this clone. V usage is TRBV30 and J usage is TRBJ2-1; D may be TRBD1 (6 bases). The ends were cut back, 2 bases at V and 7 bases at J, with 9 bases in the middle. CDR1 and CDR2 from the germline V gene are GTSNPN and SVGIG (reference sequence). CDR3 length equals 12 residues. The CDR3 reads CAWSPQGNEQFF. Here the CDR3 DNA reads TGTGCCTGGAGTCCCCAGGGGAATGAGCAGTTCTTC.

This chain uses TRBV30 with TRBJ1-5; tentatively, D is TRBD1 (6 bases). V lost 3 bases to trimming and J lost 1 base, with 16 bases between them. The CDR3 extends over 16 amino acids. CDR1 is GTSNPN, CDR2 SVGIG, per germline (reference sequence). The CDR3 protein is CAWRGGGAMSNQPQHF. CDR3 in DNA: TGTGCCTGGAGAGGCGGGGGCGCGATGAGCAATCAGCCCCAGCATTTT.

V gene TRBV27 combines with J gene TRBJ1-3, with D unclear. The CDR3 totals 13 residues. The germline V and J ends were trimmed by 8 bases and 2 bases, with 10 bases remaining between them. Germline lookup yields CDR1 MNHEY and CDR2 SMNVEV (reference sequence). The CDR3 nucleotides read TGTGCCAGCGGGAGGGTCCCTGGAAACACCATATATTTT. Amino acid sequence: CASGRVPGNTIYF.

The gene calls are TRBV19 and TRBJ1-5; 8 bases agree with TRBD1. With V trimmed by 4 bases and J by 4 bases, 6 bases remained unmatched. CDR1 is LNHDA and CDR2 is SQIVND in the germline V gene (reference sequence). The CDR3 has 15 amino acids. CDR3 sequence (DNA): TGTGCCAGTAGTAGTGGCAGGGGGCGGAATCAGCCCCAGCATTTT. It translates to CASSSGRGRNQPQHF. Complete variable domain (other parts from reference TRBV19 and TRBJ1-5): DGGITQSPKYLFRKEGQNVTLSCEQNLNHDAMYWYRQDPGQGLRLIYYSQIVNDFQKGDIAEGYSVSREKKESFPLTVTSAQKNPTAFYLCASSSGRGRNQPQHFGDGTRLSIL.

The chain has TRBV4-1 and TRBJ1-1; D remains ambiguous. This CDR3 is built from 14 residues. Germline V gene lookup returns CDR1 MGHRA and CDR2 YSYEKL. V lost 1 base to trimming and J lost 1 base, with 7 bases between them. The CDR3 sequence is CASSQVPGNTEAFF. In DNA, the CDR3 is TGCGCCAGCAGCCAAGTACCAGGGAACACTGAAGCTTTCTTT.

CDR3 region: CASSKRLTEDNTEAFF. The DNA for the CDR3 is TGTGCCAGCAGTAAGCGACTGACTGAAGATAACACTGAAGCTTTCTTT. The chain is built from TRBV6-6 and TRBJ1-1; no firm D call. Per the germline V gene, CDR1 is MNHNY and CDR2 is SVGAGI (reference sequence). Trimming took off 5 bases at V and 2 bases at J, with 18 bases between the two ends. The CDR3 spans 16 residues.

The chain employs TRBV29-1 and TRBJ2-1; D gene unclear. Germline lookup yields CDR1 SQVTM and CDR2 ANQGSEA. V lost 1 base to trimming and J lost 0 bases, with 10 bases between them. CDR3 length: 15 residues. In DNA, the CDR3 is TGCAGCGTTGAAGGCGGCATGAGCTCCTACAATGAGCAGTTCTTC. Its translation: CSVEGGMSSYNEQFF.

About this clone itself: In the same sample, other DNA sequences code for this CDR3. J is TRBJ1-1 and V is TRBV28, with a weak D call TRBD1 (5 bases). This CDR3 comprises 15 residues. The germline gives CDR1 MDHEN, CDR2 SYDVKM. Trimming left V 5 bases short and J 4 bases short, with 17 bases between. This CDR3 is CASSDRVGEFTEAFF. Here the CDR3 DNA reads TGTGCCAGCAGTGACAGAGTAGGAGAGTTCACTGAAGCTTTCTTT.

The CDR3 protein is CASSETGVDYGYTF. CDR3 in DNA: TGTGCCAGCAGTGAGACAGGGGTTGACTATGGCTACACCTTC. The J gene is TRBJ1-2, the V gene TRBV6-5; TRBD1 aligns across 8 bases. Unmatched junction bases numbered 5, after V lost 5 bases and J lost 3 bases. The CDR3 has 14 residues. CDR1 MNHEY and CDR2 SVGAGI come from the germline V gene.

This chain joins TRBV2 and TRBJ2-7; tentatively, D is TRBD1 (6 bases). Germline CDR1 SNHLY, CDR2 FYNNEI. V lost 5 bases to trimming and J lost 7 bases, with 18 bases between them. The CDR3 consists of 14 residues. The CDR3 sequence: CASSTGGGEREQYF. The CDR3 DNA is TGTGCCAGCAGTACAGGTGGGGGCGAGCGGGAGCAGTACTTC.

The V and J genes are TRBV28 and TRBJ1-5; TRBD1 might be the D (5 bases). V dropped 10 bases and J dropped 5 bases, with 18 bases sitting between them. CDR1 is MDHEN, CDR2 SYDVKM, per germline. This CDR3 comprises 14 residues. CDR3 in DNA: TGTGCCACCCTCGGGGGGGTTTGGCATCAGCCCCAGCATTTT. Its protein product is CATLGGVWHQPQHF.

This clone was recorded once. The gene calls are TRBV2 and TRBJ1-5, with D perhaps TRBD1 (5 bases). From germline, CDR1 is SNHLY and CDR2 FYNNEI. The germline V and J ends were trimmed by 4 bases and 2 bases, with 18 bases remaining between them. The CDR3 is 17 residues long. For the CDR3, the DNA is TGTGCCAGCAGTGGGGAGGGGACGGCGCTCGGCAATCAGCCCCAGCATTTT. Translation gives CASSGEGTALGNQPQHF.

This chain links TRBV6-5 with TRBJ2-1; 12 positions match TRBD1. There are 16 residues in the CDR3. The V segment lost 4 bases and the J segment 7 bases; nucleotides outside the gene matches: 8. Germline CDR1 reads MNHEY; CDR2 reads SVGAGI. The CDR3 DNA reads as TGTGCCAGCAGTTTCACTCCGGGACAGGGGGCTAATGAGCAGTTCTTC. Its protein product is CASSFTPGQGANEQFF.

CDR3: CASASGGSWDEQYF. CDR3 DNA sequence: TGTGCCAGCGCCTCAGGGGGCTCCTGGGACGAGCAGTACTTC. The chain combines TRBV10-3 with TRBJ2-7, with 8 positions matching TRBD1. The V gene end was trimmed by 10 bases and the J gene end by 5 bases; junction bases not matched to a gene: 13. The V gene's germline CDR1 is ENHRY and CDR2 SYGVKD. The CDR3 has 14 residues.

This rearrangement joins TRBV7-9 to TRBJ2-7, with D possibly TRBD1 on 5 matching bases. Trimming took 0 bases from V and 3 from J, leaving 12 bases between them. The CDR3 runs 15 residues. Germline values: CDR1 SEHNR, CDR2 FQNEAQ (reference sequence). The CDR3 reads CASSLALARDYEQYF. CDR3 coding DNA: TGTGCCAGCAGCTTAGCGCTTGCCAGGGACTACGAGCAGTACTTC.

The rearrangement joins TRBV19 to TRBJ1-5; D not certain. Germline V CDR1 and CDR2: LNHDA, SQIVND (reference sequence). The length of the CDR3 is 15 residues. V lost 5 bases to trimming and J lost 7 bases, with 18 bases between them. The CDR3, as DNA: TGTGCCAGTAGTCCGGGGAGAGGGCTAGACCAGCCCCAGCATTTT. It codes for CASSPGRGLDQPQHF.

The rearrangement joins TRBV5-5 to TRBJ1-1; D perhaps matches TRBD1 (6 bases). V was clipped by 2 bases and J by 4 bases, with 12 bases between them. Germline V CDR1 and CDR2: SGHKS, YYEKEE (reference sequence). This CDR3 spans 14 amino acids. The CDR3 DNA reads TGTGCCAGCAGCTTCGGGAAAGGGGGCACTGAAGCTTTCTTT. It yields the protein CASSFGKGGTEAFF.

The gene calls are TRBV6-6 and TRBJ1-1, with TRBD1 identical over 8 bases. The CDR3 totals 16 residues. The V segment lost 0 bases and the J segment 1 base; nucleotides outside the gene matches: 4. Germline CDR1 reads MNHNY; CDR2 reads SVGAGI (reference sequence). This CDR3 reads CASSYSGTGRNTEAFF. The CDR3 DNA is TGTGCCAGCAGTTACTCGGGGACAGGAAGGAACACTGAAGCTTTCTTT.

This rearrangement joins TRBV10-3 to TRBJ2-7; 9 positions match TRBD2. The germline V gene encodes CDR1 ENHRY and CDR2 SYGVKD. V was pared by 4 bases and J by 1 base, with 5 bases of the junction left unmatched. This CDR3 has 15 residues. The CDR3 nucleotides are TGTGCCATCAGTGTAGGAGCGGGAGGATCCTACGAGCAGTACTTC. Protein product: CAISVGAGGSYEQYF.

The chain recombines TRBV6-1 with TRBJ1-4; the D gene is possibly TRBD1 (6 bases). The ends were cut back, 3 bases at V and 7 bases at J, with 12 bases in the middle. The CDR3 consists of 14 residues. Germline V gives CDR1 MNHNS, CDR2 SASEGT. Here the CDR3 reads CASSDPVGGEKLFF. The CDR3, as DNA: TGTGCCAGCAGTGACCCCGTAGGGGGTGAAAAACTGTTTTTT.